Following are 29 T cell receptor beta chains from one sample sequenced in a study of blood T cells in healthy people across ages. The second PCR ran about 6 to 12 cycles with a sample-barcoded 5' primer and J-beta primers. MiXCR, run by TCRdb on the 5' RACE reads, gives a single entry per CDR3 protein. The sample includes roughly 700,000 distinct CDR3 sequences, approximately 29% seen only once; the top ten take 15%. Input material: blood. Source of these receptors: an elderly woman in good health.

Comments on this clonotype: A much larger clone differs from this one at a single base, so this may be a read error. The chain employs TRBV4-3 and TRBJ2-3; 8 nucleotides line up with TRBD2. Germline-derived CDR1 and CDR2 are LGHNA and YSLEER. The CDR3 has 19 amino acids. The J segment lost 0 bases and the V segment lost 0 bases, leaving 11 bases of the junction unmatched. DNA of the CDR3: TGCGCCAGCAGCCAAGATCTTTGGAACGGCGGGGGGAGCACAGATACGCAGTATTTT. Encoded protein: CASSQDLWNGGGSTDTQYF.

The chain joins TRBV27 to TRBJ1-5; TRBD1 agrees at 7 bases. After removal of 6 bases from V and 4 bases from J, the junction contained 9 bases not matched to a gene. In germline, CDR1 is MNHEY, CDR2 SMNVEV (reference sequence). This CDR3 has 15 residues. The CDR3 spells CASRNRDRPNQPQHF. CDR3 coding DNA: TGTGCCAGCAGGAACCGGGACAGACCTAATCAGCCCCAGCATTTT.

This clonotype was counted between two and nine times. A much larger clonotype is one base distant, so this may be a read error. The chain is built from TRBV10-3 and TRBJ2-7; D gene uncertain. The V end lost 3 bases, the J end lost 7 bases, and 13 bases lay between the germline ends. The CDR3 is 13 residues long. Germline V gene sequence: CDR1 ENHRY, CDR2 SYGVKD. The CDR3 DNA reads as TGTGCCATCAGTGAAGGAAGGGCGGATGAGCAGTACTTC. It is translated as CAISEGRADEQYF.

This clonotype has a handful of counts. The V and J genes are TRBV30 and TRBJ2-5; 9 nucleotides match TRBD1. The CDR3 extends over 13 amino acids. Germline V gene data show CDR1 as GTSNPN and CDR2 as SVGIG (reference sequence). The V segment lost 6 bases and the J segment 5 bases; nucleotides outside the gene matches: 7. This chain's CDR3 is CACNRDRVETQYF. CDR3 coding DNA: TGTGCCTGCAACCGGGACAGGGTGGAGACCCAGTACTTC.

This clonotype was detected ten times or more. This chain connects TRBV12-3 or TRBV12-4 to TRBJ2-1, with 9 bases fitting TRBD1. CDR3 length: 14 amino acids. J gave up 12 bases and V 3 bases, and 9 bases lay outside the gene matches. The CDR3 DNA is TGTGCCAGCAGTTTGGCAGACAGGGGGTCCCGGCAGTTCTTC. Its translation is CASSLADRGSRQFF.

This clonotype has a handful of counts. The rearrangement uses TRBV6-5 and TRBJ1-2, with D possibly being TRBD1 (5 bases). CDR1 is MNHEY and CDR2 is SVGAGI in the germline V gene. V lost 2 bases and J lost 8, with 9 bases in between. This CDR3 is built from 12 residues. In DNA, the CDR3 is TGTGCCAGCAGTTACGGGGGTGAGGGCTACACCTTC. This gives the protein CASSYGGEGYTF.

This clonotype occurred many times. The gene calls are TRBV10-3 and TRBJ1-1; D gene ambiguous. Trimming stripped 6 bases from V and 3 bases from J, with 8 bases between. Germline CDR1 is ENHRY and CDR2 is SYGVKD. This CDR3 has 12 amino acids. CDR3 sequence: CAIRPSDTEAFF. The CDR3 nucleotides read TGTGCCATCAGACCCAGTGACACTGAAGCTTTCTTT.

The table lists this clonotype with a few counts. This may come from a read error, since a much larger clone is one base off. The CDR3: CASSIHQRRTLYNEQYF. CDR3 DNA: TGTGCCAGCAGCATCCACCAGAGACGGACCCTGTACAATGAGCAGTACTTC. The genes are TRBV6-2 or TRBV6-3 and TRBJ2-7; no clear D. V dropped 6 bases and J dropped 7 bases, with 28 bases sitting between them. The CDR3 runs to 17 residues. Germline V CDR1 and CDR2: MNHEY, SVGEGT.

The rearrangement links TRBV7-2 to TRBJ2-3; TRBD1 is a possible D gene (6 bases). V lost 5 bases to trimming and J lost 1 base, with 13 bases between them. CDR1 and CDR2 from the germline V gene are SGHTA and FQGNSA. This CDR3 is built from 15 residues. The CDR3 protein is CASSPEQGGTDTQYF. DNA of the CDR3: TGTGCCAGCAGCCCTGAACAGGGAGGCACAGATACGCAGTATTTT.

The V and J genes are TRBV2 and TRBJ1-4; 9 bases map to TRBD1. In germline, CDR1 is SNHLY, CDR2 FYNNEI. The CDR3 is made up of 13 amino acids. V lost 6 bases and J lost 8; bases outside the gene matches: 4. For the CDR3, the DNA is TGTGCCAGCAGGGACAGGGGTCTGGAAAAACTGTTTTTT. Protein: CASRDRGLEKLFF.

The V and J genes are TRBV7-2 and TRBJ1-4, with 8 bases lining up with TRBD1. CDR1 SGHTA and CDR2 FQGNSA come from the germline V gene. This CDR3 region has 16 residues. V lost 5 bases and J lost 4; bases outside the gene matches: 9. The CDR3 protein is CASSDKPGQVNEKLFF. The CDR3, as DNA: TGTGCCAGCAGCGATAAGCCGGGACAGGTTAATGAAAAACTGTTTTTT.

In the case of this clonotype: This may come from a read error, since a much larger clone is one base off. The genes are TRBV7-2 and TRBJ2-7, with D possibly TRBD1 on 5 matching bases. The CDR3 has 15 amino acids. Trimming removed 1 base from V and 7 bases from J, with 17 bases in between. The germline V gene encodes CDR1 SGHTA and CDR2 FQGNSA. CDR3 sequence: CASSLGQTLGNEQYF. The CDR3 DNA is TGTGCCAGCAGCTTAGGACAGACCCTGGGGAATGAGCAGTACTTC.

This clonotype was seen many times. V and J are TRBV12-3 or TRBV12-4 and TRBJ1-1; a possible D gene is TRBD1 (6 bases). The CDR3 is made up of 12 amino acids. Deletions cut 3 bases from V and 9 bases from J, with 11 bases between. The CDR3 is CASSLGQGQAFF. Written as DNA, the CDR3 is TGTGCCAGCAGTTTGGGTCAGGGGCAAGCTTTCTTT.

With respect to this clonotype: One base away lies a much larger clone, so this may be a sequencing read error. The chain is built from TRBV9 and TRBJ2-3, with D hard to call. Per germline, CDR1 SGDLS and CDR2 YYNGEE. V was pared by 0 bases and J by 5 bases, with 10 bases between. The CDR3 extends over 14 amino acids. CDR3 region: CASSVDLVVDTQYF. In nucleotides, the CDR3 is TGTGCCAGCAGCGTAGATCTAGTCGTAGATACGCAGTATTTT.

The chain carries TRBV10-3 and TRBJ2-7; 9 bases fit TRBD1. The length of the CDR3 is 14 residues. Trimming at V came to 4 bases and at J to 6 bases, leaving 7 bases not matched to a gene. Germline V gives CDR1 ENHRY, CDR2 SYGVKD. CDR3 sequence (DNA): TGTGCCATCAGTGTTGACAGGGGGAAACGCGAGCAGTACTTC. Translating gives CAISVDRGKREQYF.

This clonotype has at least ten counts. The chain couples TRBV29-1 to TRBJ2-1; 9 bases are a match to TRBD2. The CDR3 length is 13 residues. The junction had 4 bases not matched to a gene; V was cut back by 3 bases and J by 7 bases. Germline V CDR1 and CDR2: SQVTM, ANQGSEA. CDR3: CSVERGGYNEQFF. For the CDR3, the DNA is TGCAGCGTTGAGCGGGGGGGCTATAATGAGCAGTTCTTC.

Ten or more counts support this clonotype. The V and J genes are TRBV21-1 and TRBJ1-2; TRBD1 is the table's D call, not checked against the DNA. TRBV21-1 is listed as a pseudogene. This CDR3 spans 14 amino acids. This CDR3 reads CASSKDRVNYGYTF. DNA of the CDR3: TGTGCCAGCAGCAAAGACAGGGTGAACTATGGCTACACCTTC.

This clonotype came up many times. The genes are TRBV20-1 and TRBJ2-7; the D gene is possibly TRBD1 (6 bases). There are 12 residues in the CDR3. Germline loops: CDR1 DFQATT, CDR2 SNEGSKA (reference sequence). V lost 3 bases, J lost 1 base, and 7 bases lay in between. In DNA, the CDR3 is TGCAGTGCTAGGCAGGGGTCCTACGAGCAGTACTTC. Encoded protein: CSARQGSYEQYF.

This clonotype showed up many times. This rearrangement joins TRBV20-1 to TRBJ2-5; D gene unclear. V was clipped by 0 bases and J by 7 bases, with 12 bases between them. Germline loops: CDR1 DFQATT, CDR2 SNEGSKA (reference sequence). The CDR3 extends over 13 amino acids. For the CDR3, the DNA is TGCAGTGCTAGAGATCTAGGTCTCGGGACCCAGTACTTC. Translated, it gives CSARDLGLGTQYF.

This chain connects TRBV19 to TRBJ1-2; 8 bases fit TRBD1. With 4 bases clipped from V and 2 bases from J, the junction kept 6 bases outside the gene matches. This CDR3 comprises 15 residues. Germline V gene sequence: CDR1 LNHDA, CDR2 SQIVND (reference sequence). The CDR3 DNA reads TGTGCCAGTAGTAGCCGGGACAGGAGCAACTATGGCTACACCTTC. Residues: CASSSRDRSNYGYTF.

This clonotype was picked up a small number of times. A much larger clone differs from this one at a single base, so this may be a read error. V gene TRBV3-1 combines with J gene TRBJ2-7; either TRBD1 or TRBD2 may supply D (6 bases each). V shed 4 bases and J shed 4 bases, with 14 bases lying between them. Germline V CDR1 and CDR2: LGHDT, YNNKEL (reference sequence). This CDR3 has 14 residues. CDR3 in DNA: TGTGCCAGCAGCCCCGCTAGGGGGAGGTACGAGCAGTACTTC. This gives the protein CASSPARGRYEQYF.

The chain couples TRBV5-1 to TRBJ2-3, with TRBD2 identical over 9 bases. CDR3 length: 19 amino acids. The junction had 16 bases not matched to a gene; V was cut back by 3 bases and J by 2 bases. Germline CDR1 and CDR2: SGHRS and YFSETQ. CDR3 nucleotides: TGCGCCAGCAGCTCGGCGCCCAGCGGGGGGCTATCTACCACAGATACGCAGTATTTT. It yields the protein CASSSAPSGGLSTTDTQYF. Looking up the rest from reference TRBV5-1 and TRBJ2-3 gives the full variable domain: KAGVTQTPRYLIKTRGQQVTLSCSPISGHRSVSWYQQTPGQGLQFLFEYFSETQRNKGNFPGRFSGRQFSNSRSEMNVSTLELGDSALYLCASSSAPSGGLSTTDTQYFGPGTRLTVL.

This clonotype was seen at least ten times. The chain is built from TRBV7-6 and TRBJ2-5; 14 nucleotides agree with TRBD2. Germline CDR1 is SGHVS and CDR2 is FNYEAQ. After removal of 3 bases from V and 1 base from J, the junction contained 7 bases not matched to a gene. The CDR3 runs 18 residues. This CDR3 is CASSFRRTSGGIQETQYF. CDR3 coding DNA: TGTGCCAGCAGCTTTAGAAGGACTAGCGGGGGGATCCAAGAGACCCAGTACTTC.

This clonotype was detected a few times. The chain employs TRBV5-1 and TRBJ1-2, with D perhaps matching TRBD1 (6 bases). Per germline, CDR1 SGHRS and CDR2 YFSETQ. The CDR3 covers 15 residues. V gave up 3 bases and J gave up 3 bases, with 15 bases separating them. CDR3 loop: CASSWAPGGDYGYTF. The DNA of the CDR3 is TGCGCCAGCAGCTGGGCCCCGGGGGGCGACTATGGCTACACCTTC.

In the case of this clonotype: Being one base from a much bigger clone, this may be a read error. The gene calls are TRBV7-9 and TRBJ2-7; maybe TRBD2 (6 bases). This CDR3 contains 15 residues. Trimming shortened V by 5 bases and J by 2 bases, and 16 bases separated the two germline ends. Germline CDR1 and CDR2: SEHNR and FQNEAQ (reference sequence). CDR3 bases: TGTGCCAGCAGCGTATGGGGGACTGAAGCCTACGAGCAGTACTTC. This translates into CASSVWGTEAYEQYF. Based on the CDR3 plus reference TRBV7-9 and TRBJ2-7, the full variable domain is DTGVSQNPRHKITKRGQNVTFRCDPISEHNRLYWYRQTLGQGPEFLTYFQNEAQLEKSRLLSDRFSAERPKGSFSTLEIQRTEQGDSAMYLCASSVWGTEAYEQYFGPGTRLTVT.

CDR3 DNA: TGCAGTGCTCAGCAGGGAAATCAGCCCCAGCATTTT. This sequence encodes CSAQQGNQPQHF. V is TRBV20-1 and J is TRBJ1-5; perhaps TRBD1 as D (5 bases). The ends were cut back, 5 bases at V and 4 bases at J, with 9 bases in the middle. The CDR3 has 12 residues. CDR1 and CDR2 (germline): DFQATT, SNEGSKA (reference sequence).

Concerning this clonotype: This may be a read error, as it is one base from a much larger clone. The V call is TRBV20-1, the J call TRBJ2-1; TRBD2 agrees at 9 bases. Germline V CDR1 and CDR2: DFQATT, SNEGSKA (reference sequence). Germline trimming cut 5 bases from V and 7 bases from J; bases unmatched to any gene: 9. The CDR3 is 14 amino acids. DNA for the CDR3: TGCAGTGCTGGGGGCGGGGGGGCGAAGAATGAGCAGTTCTTC. Its protein is CSAGGGGAKNEQFF.

The chain links TRBV7-2 to TRBJ1-3; D unclear. This CDR3 contains 15 residues. V was cut by 2 bases and J by 1 base, with 9 bases left in between. Looked up from germline, CDR1 is SGHTA and CDR2 is FQGNSA. In nucleotides, the CDR3 is TGTGCCAGCAGCTTATGGGCTGGGTCTGGAAACACCATATATTTT. Translating gives CASSLWAGSGNTIYF.

Comment on this clonotype: The junction differs from germline at one of its ends, possibly a read error. The chain recombines TRBV5-1 with TRBJ1-2, with D tentatively TRBD1 (5 bases). The CDR3 is 15 amino acids. Germline values: CDR1 SGHRS, CDR2 YFSETQ. CDR3 residues: CASSFDTGGIYGHTF. The CDR3 bases are TGCGCCAGCAGCTTTGACACAGGAGGAATTTATGGCCACACCTTC.